This T cell receptor beta chain was captured in a study of shared clonotypes between healthy human individuals. Across the whole study: Each donor's CD8 memory used one plate, CD8 naive two, each CD4 subset three.

Naive CD8 cells lacked CD45RO and underwent positive selection for CCR7, leaving out terminally differentiated effector memory CD45RA+ cells. From germline, CDR1 is ENHRY and CDR2 SYGVKD. This CDR3 has 18 residues. V lost 6 bases to trimming and J lost 1 base; unmatched junction nucleotides: 16. Study-wide results and limits: Researchers found naive subsets generally carried larger estimated richness than memory subsets.

About this clone: What it binds is not known.

Sequencing used immunoSEQ multiplex PCR; TCRdb keeps in-frame clones, though not all of them. The sample yields about 2 million clones, just under 95% seen once. The gene calls are TRBV10-3 and TRBJ2-3; 7 bases fit TRBD2. The clonotype comes from a man aged 18 to 30 in good health. The sequenced sample was naive CD8+ T cells sorted from blood. The CDR3: CAIREPGLTVAGTDTQYF. CDR3 sequence (DNA): TGTGCCATCAGGGAACCGGGACTAACAGTCGCTGGCACAGATACGCAGTATTTT.